A single sample is the source of the 11 T cell receptor beta chains below, sequenced in a study of T cell repertoires in cytomegalovirus infection. TCRdb reanalysed the reads using MiXCR and keeps one entry per CDR3 protein. The sample gives approximately 390,000 distinct CDR3 sequences, approximately 30% of which show up once; around an eighth is in the top ten. Their specific antigens are unknown. The material sequenced was cultured PBMCs, taken from culture after CMV antigen stimulation. The origin of the receptors is a human donor in good health (CMV status not recorded). Some clones in this sample may be carry-over from other donors' samples.

This clonotype came up a few times. The rearrangement links TRBV19 to TRBJ1-5; 7 bases are shared with TRBD1. In germline, CDR1 is LNHDA, CDR2 SQIVND (reference sequence). There are 16 residues in the CDR3. The V gene end was trimmed by 6 bases and the J gene end by 0 bases; junction bases not matched to a gene: 8. The CDR3 loop is CASSRMGQYSNQPQHF. CDR3 sequence (DNA): TGTGCCAGTAGCCGAATGGGACAGTATAGCAATCAGCCCCAGCATTTT.

This rearrangement joins TRBV12-3 or TRBV12-4 to TRBJ2-4, with TRBD2 as a possible D gene (6 bases). The CDR3 contains 15 residues. The V gene lost 4 bases and the J gene lost 3 bases, with 13 bases spanning the gap. CDR3 sequence reads: CASSSGGWGKNIQYF. The CDR3 nucleotides are TGTGCCAGCAGTTCCGGGGGATGGGGCAAAAACATTCAGTACTTC.

This clonotype was picked up a small number of times. The gene calls are TRBV7-8 and TRBJ1-6; 7 nucleotides line up with TRBD1. The CDR3 extends over 15 amino acids. Looked up from germline, CDR1 is SGHVS and CDR2 is FQNEAQ. With 4 bases clipped from V and 7 bases from J, the junction kept 7 bases outside the gene matches. The CDR3 nucleotides are TGTGCCAGCAGCTCCCGGACAGGAAACAATTCACCCCTCCACTTT. This translates into CASSSRTGNNSPLHF.

This chain links TRBV11-1 with TRBJ2-6, with TRBD1 matching 7 bases. V shed 4 bases, J shed 2 bases, and the junction held 5 bases outside the gene matches. CDR1 is SGHAT and CDR2 is FQDESV in the germline V gene (reference sequence). The CDR3 length is 16 residues. The CDR3 here is CASSYDRAAGANVLTF. CDR3 bases: TGTGCCAGCAGCTACGACAGGGCAGCTGGGGCCAACGTCCTGACTTTC.

A note on this clonotype: The germline gene is not matched at one end of the junction; a read error may be the cause. The V gene is TRBV6-6, the J gene TRBJ1-1; D is perhaps TRBD1 (5 bases). The CDR3 spans 12 residues. The V gene's germline CDR1 is MNHNY and CDR2 SVGAGI (reference sequence). The CDR3 DNA reads as TGTACCAGCAGTAGGGGTGCGGGAAAAGCTTTCTTT. Translation gives CTSSRGAGKAFF.

V is TRBV6-6 and J is TRBJ2-1; TRBD2 aligns across 11 bases. J lost 0 bases, V lost 5 bases, and 3 bases had no gene match. The CDR3 is made up of 16 amino acids. Germline V gene data show CDR1 as MNHNY and CDR2 as SVGAGI (reference sequence). For the CDR3, the DNA is TGTGCCAGCAGTCCACTAGCGGGAGACTCCTACAATGAGCAGTTCTTC. Protein sequence: CASSPLAGDSYNEQFF.

The DNA of the CDR3 is TGCAGTGCCGAGCGGGAGGGCCCTTACAATGAGCAGTTCTTC. This translates into CSAEREGPYNEQFF. The chain links TRBV20-1 to TRBJ2-1; 10 positions agree with TRBD2. Germline V gene data show CDR1 as DFQATT and CDR2 as SNEGSKA (reference sequence). The CDR3 runs to 14 residues. Germline trimming cut 6 bases from V and 4 bases from J; bases unmatched to any gene: 6.

The rearrangement joins TRBV13 to TRBJ2-1; TRBD2 matches at 9 bases. Unmatched junction bases numbered 7, after V lost 1 base and J lost 9 bases. The CDR3 is 15 residues long. The germline V gene encodes CDR1 PRHDT and CDR2 FYEKMQ (reference sequence). In DNA form, the CDR3 reads TGTGCCAGCAGCTTAGTAGCGGGAGCAGTCACTGAGCAGTTCTTC. The encoded protein is CASSLVAGAVTEQFF.

V and J are TRBV2 and TRBJ2-7, with TRBD2 matching over 7 bases. This CDR3 is 14 amino acids long. The V gene's germline CDR1 is SNHLY and CDR2 FYNNEI. Trimming cost V 2 bases and J 7 bases; bases outside gene matches: 8. CDR3 loop: CASSELRGGGEQYV. Here the CDR3 DNA reads TGTGCCAGCAGTGAATTGAGGGGCGGGGGAGAGCAGTACGTC.

The chain has TRBV6-5 and TRBJ2-7; 9 bases fit TRBD1. V shed 2 bases, J shed 6 bases, and the junction held 2 bases outside the gene matches. The CDR3 spans 13 residues. Germline V CDR1 and CDR2: MNHEY, SVGAGI. The CDR3 DNA is TGTGCCAGCAGTTACGGACAGGGGTTCGAGCAGTACGTC. Its protein product is CASSYGQGFEQYV.

This clonotype was counted a few times. The rearrangement uses TRBV28 and TRBJ1-2; 7 bases are shared with TRBD1. Trimming took 3 bases from V and 8 from J; bases not matched to a gene: 9. Germline CDR1 MDHEN, CDR2 SYDVKM. This CDR3 has 14 amino acids. The CDR3 DNA is TGTGCCAGCAGTTTTAGGGGGCAGGGAACGGGCTACACCTTC. Its protein is CASSFRGQGTGYTF.